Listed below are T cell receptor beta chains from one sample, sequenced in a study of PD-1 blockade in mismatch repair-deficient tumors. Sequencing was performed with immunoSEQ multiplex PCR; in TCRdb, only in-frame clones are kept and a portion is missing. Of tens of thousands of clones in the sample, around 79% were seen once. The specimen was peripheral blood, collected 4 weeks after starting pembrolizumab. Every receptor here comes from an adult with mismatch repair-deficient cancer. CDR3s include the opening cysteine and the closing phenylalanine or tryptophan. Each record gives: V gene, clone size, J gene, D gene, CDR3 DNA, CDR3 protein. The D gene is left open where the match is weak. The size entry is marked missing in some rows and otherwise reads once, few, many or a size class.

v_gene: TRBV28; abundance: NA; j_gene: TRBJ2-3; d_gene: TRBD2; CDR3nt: TGTGCCAGCAGTTTAGGGTGGGGGACTAGCGGGAGCCCGGATACGCAGTATTTT; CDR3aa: CASSLGWGTSGSPDTQYF
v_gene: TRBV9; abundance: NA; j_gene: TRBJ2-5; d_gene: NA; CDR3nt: TGTGCCAGCAGCGCAACCCTTTCGGGAGAGACCCAGTACTTC; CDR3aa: CASSATLSGETQYF
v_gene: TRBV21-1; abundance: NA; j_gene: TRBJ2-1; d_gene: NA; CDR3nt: NA; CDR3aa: CASSKVGSGSSYNEQFF
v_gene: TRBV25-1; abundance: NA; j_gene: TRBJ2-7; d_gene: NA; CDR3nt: TGTGCCAGCAGTGCAGGGTTCCTCTACGAGCAGTACTTC; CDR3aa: CASSAGFLYEQYF
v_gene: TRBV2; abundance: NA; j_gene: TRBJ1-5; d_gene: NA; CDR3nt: TGTGCCACCAGATCAGGGGTCGGTCAGCCCCAGCATTTT; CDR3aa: CATRSGVGQPQHF
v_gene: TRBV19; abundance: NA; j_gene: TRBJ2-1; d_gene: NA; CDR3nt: TGTGCCAGTAGTACCAGGGGGACTAGACTGTCTCTGAATGAGCAGTTCTTC; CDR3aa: CASSTRGTRLSLNEQFF
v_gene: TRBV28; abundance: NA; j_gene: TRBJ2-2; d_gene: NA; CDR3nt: TGTGCCAGCAGTCCAGTAGTTTTGCGGCTCTTCGCCGGGGAGCTGTTTTTT; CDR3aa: CASSPVVLRLFAGELFF
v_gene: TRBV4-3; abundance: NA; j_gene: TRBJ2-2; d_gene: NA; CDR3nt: TGCGCCAGCAGCCAAGACGTCTCGCCTAATGGGGAGCTGTTTTTT; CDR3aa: CASSQDVSPNGELFF
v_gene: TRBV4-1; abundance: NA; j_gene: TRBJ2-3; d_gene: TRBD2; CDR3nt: TGCGCCAGCAGCCGGTCTCGACTAGCGGGAGGGCAAGATACGCAGTATTTT; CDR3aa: CASSRSRLAGGQDTQYF
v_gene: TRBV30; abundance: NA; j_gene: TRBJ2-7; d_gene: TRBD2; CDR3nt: TGTGCCTGGACGGCACTAGCGGGAGGCGAGCAGTACTTC; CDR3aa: CAWTALAGGEQYF
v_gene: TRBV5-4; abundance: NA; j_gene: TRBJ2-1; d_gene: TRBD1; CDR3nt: TGTGCCAGCGGGTCCGGGACAGGGACCTACAATGAGCAGTTCTTC; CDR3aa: CASGSGTGTYNEQFF
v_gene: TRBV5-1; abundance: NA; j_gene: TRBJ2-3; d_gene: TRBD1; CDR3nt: TGCGCCAGCAGCCCTTGGACAGGGGAGGGAGATACGCAGTATTTT; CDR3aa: CASSPWTGEGDTQYF
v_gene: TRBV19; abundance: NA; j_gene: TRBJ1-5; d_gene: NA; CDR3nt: TGTGCCAGTGGACGGAACCAGCCCCAGCATTTT; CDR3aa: CASGRNQPQHF
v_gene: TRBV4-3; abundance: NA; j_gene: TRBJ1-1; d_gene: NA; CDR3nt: TGCGCCAGCAGCCAAGTCCCCTCAGTGAAAAACACTGAAGCTTTCTTT; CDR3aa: CASSQVPSVKNTEAFF
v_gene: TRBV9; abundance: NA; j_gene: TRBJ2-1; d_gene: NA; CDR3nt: TGTGCCAGCAGCGTAGGGCTAGCTGGCTACAATGAGCAGTTCTTC; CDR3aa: CASSVGLAGYNEQFF
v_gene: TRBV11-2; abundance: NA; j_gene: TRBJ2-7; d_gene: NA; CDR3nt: TGTGCCAGCAGCTTAGTTTCGTCGGGGGGCGGGGATACCTACGAGCAGTACTTC; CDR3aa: CASSLVSSGGGDTYEQYF
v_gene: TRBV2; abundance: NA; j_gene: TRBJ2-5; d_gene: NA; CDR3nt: TGTGCCAGCAAGTCAGGGCAAGAGACCCAGTACTTC; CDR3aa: CASKSGQETQYF
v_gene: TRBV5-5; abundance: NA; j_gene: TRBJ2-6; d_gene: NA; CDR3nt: TGTGCCAGCAGCTTGTTATCAAGGGGTCAAAGAGGGGCCAACGTCCTGACTTTC; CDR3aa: CASSLLSRGQRGANVLTF
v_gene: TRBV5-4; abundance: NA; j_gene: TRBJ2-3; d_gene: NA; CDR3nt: TGTGCCAGCAGCTTGGCCCGGAGCACAGATACGCAGTATTTT; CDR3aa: CASSLARSTDTQYF
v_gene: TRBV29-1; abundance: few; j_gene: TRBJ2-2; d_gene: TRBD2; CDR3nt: TGCAGCGTTGACCTAGCGGGAAACACCGGGGAGCTGTTTTTT; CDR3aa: CSVDLAGNTGELFF
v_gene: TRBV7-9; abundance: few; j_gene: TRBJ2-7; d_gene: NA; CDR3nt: TGTGCCAGCAGCCGAAAGCGGACCAGGTCCTACGAGCAGTACTTC; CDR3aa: CASSRKRTRSYEQYF
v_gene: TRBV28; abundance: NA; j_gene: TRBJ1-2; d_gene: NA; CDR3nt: TGTGCCAGCAGTTTGCCGCTCCGGGCGGGAGGCTACACCTTC; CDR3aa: CASSLPLRAGGYTF
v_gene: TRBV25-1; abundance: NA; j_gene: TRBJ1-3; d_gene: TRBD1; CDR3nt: TGTGCCAGCAGTGGGCCTGGGGGACAGGGAAGAAACACCATATATTTT; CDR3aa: CASSGPGGQGRNTIYF
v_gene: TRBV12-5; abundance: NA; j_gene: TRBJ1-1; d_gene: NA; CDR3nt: TGTGCTAGTGGTTCAAACTTAGCGGGGGATGGCACTGAAGCTTTCTTT; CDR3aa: CASGSNLAGDGTEAFF
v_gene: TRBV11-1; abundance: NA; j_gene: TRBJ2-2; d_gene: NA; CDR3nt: TGTGCCAGCAGCTCCCATAGGACAGATCCGAACACCGGGGAGCTGTTTTTT; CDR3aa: CASSSHRTDPNTGELFF
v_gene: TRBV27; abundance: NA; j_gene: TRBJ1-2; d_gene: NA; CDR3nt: TGTGCCAGCAGCTATGGGACGGGGGGAATCTATGGCTACACCTTC; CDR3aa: CASSYGTGGIYGYTF
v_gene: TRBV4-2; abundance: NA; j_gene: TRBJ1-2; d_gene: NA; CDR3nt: TGTGCCAGCAGCCAAGTGGCAGAGAACTATGGCTACACCTTC; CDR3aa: CASSQVAENYGYTF
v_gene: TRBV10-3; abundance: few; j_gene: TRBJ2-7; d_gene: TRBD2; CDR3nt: TGTGCCATCAGAGAGGGACTAGCCCACGCATGGCAGTACTTC; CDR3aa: CAIREGLAHAWQYF
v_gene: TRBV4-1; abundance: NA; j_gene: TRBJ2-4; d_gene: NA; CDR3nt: TGCGCCAGCAGCCAGCGGGCATACATTCAGTACTTC; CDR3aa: CASSQRAYIQYF
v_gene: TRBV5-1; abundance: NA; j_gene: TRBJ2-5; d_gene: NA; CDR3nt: TGCGCCAGCAGCTTGGCCTTTGGCTCCGAGACCCAGTACTTC; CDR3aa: CASSLAFGSETQYF
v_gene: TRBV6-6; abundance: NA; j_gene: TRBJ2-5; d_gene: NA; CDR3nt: TGTGCCAGCAGTCCCTGGCGTAATCAAGAGACCCAGTACTTC; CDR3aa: CASSPWRNQETQYF
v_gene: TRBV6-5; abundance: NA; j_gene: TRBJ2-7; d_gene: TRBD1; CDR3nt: TGTGCCAGCAGTTACTCGAAAAGGACAGGGGGCTACGAGCAGTACTTC; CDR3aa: CASSYSKRTGGYEQYF
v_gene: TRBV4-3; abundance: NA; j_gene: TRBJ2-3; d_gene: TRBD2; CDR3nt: TGCGCCAGCAGCCAAGACACCGGACTAGCGGGAATGGGGGATACGCAGTATTTT; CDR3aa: CASSQDTGLAGMGDTQYF
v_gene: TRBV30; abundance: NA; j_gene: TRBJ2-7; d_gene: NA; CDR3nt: TGTGCCTGGATGGATAGGACAGCTGTGAGCTACGAGCAGTACTTC; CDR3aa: CAWMDRTAVSYEQYF
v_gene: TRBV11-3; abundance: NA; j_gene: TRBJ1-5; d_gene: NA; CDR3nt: TGTGCCAGCAGCCGAGGGGGGAACGGGCAGCCCCAGCATTTT; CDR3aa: CASSRGGNGQPQHF